A selection of T cell receptor beta chains follows, all from one sample in a study of T cell changes during pregnancy in multiple sclerosis. Using immunoSEQ multiplex PCR, the repertoire was profiled, and TCRdb retains in-frame clones only, with some absent. This sample has more than 60,000 clones, with 90% to 95% found just once. The input for sequencing was CD4+ T cells from peripheral blood mononuclear cells, taken in the third trimester of pregnancy. The receptors were gathered from a female donor in good health, enrolled as a control in a pregnancy study. Each CDR3 is given with its conserved first and last residue. D genes are given only for firm matches. Size tells how often a clone was seen (once, few, many) or the class of an expanded clone, and some rows leave it out.

- - TRBJ2-3 TRBV6-1 CASSEFVGVGGTQYF TGTGCCAGCAGTGAATTTGTGGGGGTCGGGGGTACGCAGTATTTT
once - TRBJ1-3 TRBV7-9 CASSLAVQNRAGNTIYF TGTGCCAGCAGCTTAGCGGTCCAAAACAGGGCTGGAAACACCATATATTTT
- - TRBJ1-3 TRBV7-2 CASSLSGDGNTIYF TGTGCCAGCAGCTTGTCAGGGGACGGAAACACCATATATTTT
- - TRBJ1-2 TRBV27 CASSLGRRADYGYTF TGTGCCAGCAGTTTAGGTCGCAGGGCGGACTATGGCTACACCTTC
- TRBD1 TRBJ2-7 TRBV18 CASSPGQESYEQYF TGTGCCAGCTCACCAGGACAGGAATCCTACGAGCAGTACTTC
- TRBD1 TRBJ1-1 TRBV27 CASSRQGDKNTEAFF TGTGCCAGCAGTAGACAGGGAGACAAGAACACTGAAGCTTTCTTT
- - TRBJ1-2 TRBV19 CASSMDRRYGYTF TGTGCCAGTAGTATGGACAGACGCTATGGCTACACCTTC
- TRBD2 TRBJ2-7 TRBV2 CASRRLAGGPYEQYF TGTGCCAGCAGACGACTAGCGGGGGGACCCTACGAGCAGTACTTC
- - TRBJ2-3 TRBV7-2 CASSIRTKSVPDTQYF TGTGCCAGCAGCATCAGGACTAAGAGCGTCCCAGATACGCAGTATTTT
- - TRBJ1-4 TRBV7-9 CASSLVGTRTNEKLFF TGTGCCAGCAGCTTAGTCGGGACAAGGACTAATGAAAAACTGTTTTTT
once TRBD2 TRBJ2-5 TRBV5-1 CASSRGGASQETQYF TGCGCCAGCAGCCGGGGGGGGGCTTCCCAAGAGACCCAGTACTTC
- TRBD1 TRBJ2-7 TRBV6-5 CASSQQGGAYEQYF TGTGCCAGCAGTCAACAGGGGGGAGCCTACGAGCAGTACTTC
- - TRBJ1-4 TRBV7-6 CASSPTGLVNEKLFF TGTGCCAGCAGCCCAACAGGGTTGGTTAATGAAAAACTGTTTTTT
- - TRBJ2-3 TRBV7-2 CASSLGGLDTDTQYF TGTGCCAGCAGCTTAGGGGGGCTAGACACAGATACGCAGTATTTT
- TRBD1 TRBJ2-6 TRBV9 CASSVFERQGLGGANVLTF TGTGCCAGCAGCGTATTTGAGAGACAGGGGTTAGGTGGGGCCAACGTCCTGACTTTC
- TRBD1 TRBJ1-1 TRBV19 CASSFRDRVTEAFF TGTGCCAGTAGTTTCCGGGACAGGGTAACTGAAGCTTTCTTT
- - TRBJ1-1 TRBV6-5 CASRRHISNTEAFF TGTGCCAGCAGGAGACATATTTCGAACACTGAAGCTTTCTTT
- TRBD1 TRBJ1-5 TRBV19 CASSSLDRGFADQPQHF TGTGCCAGTAGTAGCCTGGACAGGGGGTTCGCGGATCAGCCCCAGCATTTT
- - TRBJ1-2 TRBV18 CASSPRGGVGDGYTF TGTGCCAGCTCACCACGCGGGGGGGTTGGAGATGGCTACACCTTC
- - TRBJ1-6 TRBV7-9 CASSLEGNNSPLHF TGTGCCAGCAGCTTAGAGGGGAATAATTCACCCCTCCACTTT
- TRBD1 TRBJ1-3 TRBV6-4 CASDPPQGVGNTIYF TGTGCCAGCGACCCGCCGCAGGGGGTGGGAAACACCATATATTTT
- - TRBJ1-5 TRBV19 CASSILGEAQHF TGTGCCAGTAGTATCTTAGGGGAGGCCCAGCATTTT
- TRBD1 TRBJ1-2 TRBV4-3 CASSPTFRDRLNYGYTF TGCGCCAGCAGCCCTACCTTCCGGGACAGGTTAAACTATGGCTACACCTTC
- - TRBJ2-3 TRBV6-1 CASSVAAGRSTDTQYF TGTGCCAGCAGTGTCGCGGCGGGGCGGAGCACAGATACGCAGTATTTT
- - TRBJ2-7 TRBV5-4 CASSYLQGWEQYF TGTGCCAGCAGTTACCTACAGGGCTGGGAGCAGTACTTC
- - TRBJ1-1 TRBV5-6 CASSSRRGVGTEAFF TGTGCCAGCAGCTCCCGCCGGGGGGTCGGCACTGAAGCTTTCTTT
- - TRBJ1-2 TRBV11-2 CASTQTGDLYYGYTF TGTGCCAGCACCCAAACGGGGGATCTCTACTATGGCTACACCTTC
- TRBD2 TRBJ2-7 TRBV6-6 CASKSSSGGIYEQYF TGTGCCAGCAAAAGTAGTAGCGGGGGAATCTACGAGCAGTACTTC
- - TRBJ2-5 TRBV7-8 CASSQEGRRETQYF TGTGCCAGCAGCCAAGAGGGTCGCAGGGAGACCCAGTACTTC
- - TRBJ2-5 TRBV4-3 CASSQFTGRETQYF TGCGCCAGCAGCCAATTCACAGGGAGAGAGACCCAGTACTTC
- - TRBJ1-4 TRBV29-1 CSVDDSLNEKLFF TGCAGCGTTGACGACAGTCTTAATGAAAAACTGTTTTTT
- TRBD2 TRBJ2-2 TRBV7-8 CASSSLGLSGSHGGELFF TGTGCCAGCAGCTCTCTCGGGCTTAGCGGGAGCCACGGCGGGGAGCTGTTTTTT
- - TRBJ2-7 TRBV21-1 CASSKFAGFTLYEQYF TGTGCCAGCAGCAAGTTTGCGGGGTTTACCTTATACGAGCAGTACTTC
once TRBD2 TRBJ2-5 TRBV6-5 CASSRGVGETQYF TGTGCCAGCTCGCGGGGGGTAGGAGAGACCCAGTACTTC
- - TRBJ1-2 TRBV5-6 CASRSPGQLPSGYTF TGTGCCAGCAGATCGCCGGGACAACTCCCCTCTGGCTACACCTTC
- - TRBJ2-7 TRBV9 CASSVAGQTSYEQYF TGTGCCAGCAGCGTAGCAGGACAAACCTCCTACGAGCAGTACTTC
few TRBD1 TRBJ1-5 TRBV19 CASSTGTGKNGQPQHF TGTGCCAGTAGTACCGGGACAGGGAAGAACGGTCAGCCCCAGCATTTT
- - TRBJ2-7 TRBV4-3 CASSQEATTSREQYF TGCGCCAGCAGCCAAGAGGCCACCACAAGTCGCGAGCAGTACTTC
- TRBD1 TRBJ1-6 TRBV7-9 CASSPSGTDDSPLHF TGTGCCAGCAGCCCGTCCGGGACAGATGATTCACCCCTCCACTTT
once TRBD1 TRBJ2-1 TRBV19 CASSIGTGSHNEQFF TGTGCCAGTAGTATAGGGACAGGGTCGCACAATGAGCAGTTCTTC
- - TRBJ2-2 TRBV4-3 CASSQDRQGSGELFF TGCGCCAGCAGCCAAGACCGTCAGGGGAGCGGGGAGCTGTTTTTT
- - TRBJ2-4 TRBV18 CASSAGITLENIQYF TGTGCCAGCTCAGCGGGAATCACATTAGAAAACATTCAGTACTTC
- - TRBJ1-6 TRBV29-1 CSVMQGGNSPLHF TGCAGCGTAATGCAAGGGGGTAATTCACCCCTCCACTTT
- TRBD1 TRBJ1-4 TRBV5-4 CASSLVTGGTNEKLFF TGTGCCAGCAGCTTGGTGACAGGGGGAACTAATGAAAAACTGTTTTTT
- TRBD1 TRBJ2-1 TRBV7-2 CASSLEGQANNEQFF TGTGCCAGCAGCTTAGAGGGACAGGCTAACAATGAGCAGTTCTTC
- - TRBJ1-4 TRBV5-5 CASSLAGKVSATNEKLFF TGTGCCAGCAGCTTGGCAGGGAAGGTATCAGCAACTAATGAAAAACTGTTTTTT
- - TRBJ1-2 TRBV5-6 CASSPVLDYGYTF TGTGCCAGCAGCCCGGTACTAGACTATGGCTACACCTTC
- TRBD2 TRBJ2-2 TRBV27 CASSGLAGITGELFF TGTGCCAGCAGTGGACTAGCGGGGATCACCGGGGAGCTGTTTTTT
- - TRBJ1-2 TRBV4-2 CASSQDAGANFYGYTF TGTGCCAGCAGCCAAGATGCGGGGGCGAACTTCTATGGCTACACCTTC
- TRBD1 TRBJ1-2 TRBV7-2 CASSLASGTAYGYTF TGTGCCAGCAGCTTAGCGTCTGGGACAGCTTATGGCTACACCTTC
few - TRBJ2-7 TRBV6-5 CASSHRTEGEQYF TGTGCCAGCAGCCATAGAACTGAGGGCGAGCAGTACTTC
- - TRBJ1-4 TRBV18 CASSPPGHSDEKLFF TGTGCCAGCTCACCACCGGGACATTCGGATGAAAAACTGTTTTTT
- TRBD1 TRBJ2-5 TRBV15 CATSRDRVQETQYF TGTGCCACCAGCCGGGACAGGGTCCAAGAGACCCAGTACTTC
- TRBD2 TRBJ2-4 TRBV7-2 CASSIPAGTNIQYF TGTGCCAGCAGCATACCAGCGGGGACAAACATTCAGTACTTC
- - TRBJ1-4 TRBV14 CASSQLGPYGNEKLFF TGTGCCAGCAGCCAGCTTGGGCCCTACGGCAATGAAAAACTGTTTTTT
- TRBD1 TRBJ2-7 TRBV7-3 CASSLIGTGGYEQYF TGTGCCAGCAGCTTAATAGGGACAGGGGGATACGAGCAGTACTTC
- - TRBJ2-1 TRBV5-1 CASSLAAGGNAYNEQFF TGCGCCAGCAGCTTGGCCGCCGGGGGTAACGCCTACAATGAGCAGTTCTTC
once - TRBJ2-7 TRBV4-3 CASSAGQGGETYEQYF TGCGCCAGCAGCGCCGGCCAGGGCGGGGAGACCTACGAGCAGTACTTC
- - TRBJ1-5 TRBV4-1 CASNPTDLRGQPQHF TGCGCCAGCAATCCGACTGATTTAAGAGGGCAGCCCCAGCATTTT
- - TRBJ1-1 TRBV2 CASSYIMNTEAFF TGTGCCAGCAGTTACATCATGAACACTGAAGCTTTCTTT